This T cell receptor beta chain comes out of a study of blood T cell repertoires in COVID-19. Assay used: immunoSEQ multiplex PCR; TCRdb lists only in-frame clones, some missing. In the table there are 75,000 or so clones, roughly 80% of which are singletons. This sequence originates from a man aged 55 to 70 with active or convalescent COVID-19. The sample comprised peripheral blood.

In nucleotides, the CDR3 is TGCAGCGTTGAAGATCCGTACAGGGTCCCCACTAACTATGGCTACACCTTC. Residues: CSVEDPYRVPTNYGYTF. This chain uses TRBV29-1 with TRBJ1-2; perhaps TRBD1 as D (6 bases). With 0 bases removed from V and 0 bases from J, the gap between germline ends came to 17 bases. CDR3 length: 17 residues. The germline CDR1 and CDR2 sequences are SQVTM and ANQGSEA.